This T cell receptor beta chain comes out of a study of monozygotic twins with inflammatory bowel disease. TCRdb reanalyzed the 5' RACE reads and collapses them to one entry per CDR3 protein, without DNA. The sample has a few hundred thousand distinct CDR3 sequences. The clonotype originates from a human donor with ulcerative colitis or Crohn's disease, or a healthy co-twin of an affected twin (not recorded which). Sequencing was done on a sample of blood.

The CDR3 reads CASRQRFGSYNSPLHF. V usage is TRBV28 and J usage is TRBJ1-6. The V gene's germline CDR1 is MDHEN and CDR2 SYDVKM. This CDR3 comprises 16 residues.